Each of the 12 T cell receptor beta chains below was sequenced from the same sample in a study of molecular identifiers for immune sequencing clone quantification. Each CDR3 protein is one row after TCRdb ran MiXCR on the PCR reads. The sample yields about 510,000 distinct CDR3 sequences, roughly 23% seen once. The sequencing sample was made of naive CD8+ T cells from blood, with Jurkat cell RNA spiked in. Subset described: FACS-sorted CD8+CD4-CCR7+CD45RA+ naive T cells. The receptor source for this set is a human donor in good health. Some libraries in this study had Jurkat cell RNA spiked in.

This clonotype was detected once. V and J are TRBV4-2 and TRBJ2-7; possible D gene TRBD2, 5 bases. V dropped 5 bases and J dropped 7 bases, with 18 bases sitting between them. Germline CDR1 and CDR2: LGHNA and YNFKEQ. This CDR3 comprises 14 residues. The CDR3 sequence is CASSFRMSSGEQYF. The CDR3 region has the DNA TGTGCCAGCAGCTTTAGGATGTCTTCGGGAGAGCAGTACTTC.

This rearrangement joins TRBV30 to TRBJ1-1; weak D call: TRBD1 (6 bases). This CDR3 is built from 13 residues. Germline lookup yields CDR1 GTSNPN and CDR2 SVGIG (reference sequence). V was pared by 0 bases and J by 2 bases, with 7 bases between. DNA for the CDR3: TGTGCCTGGAGTGTTGGGACAAACACTGAAGCTTTCTTT. The encoded protein is CAWSVGTNTEAFF.

At least ten counts were recorded for this clonotype. The genes are TRBV3-1 and TRBJ2-7, with TRBD1 as a possible D gene (5 bases). V lost 1 base, J lost 2 bases, and 9 bases lay in between. CDR1 is LGHDT, CDR2 YNNKEL, per germline (reference sequence). The CDR3 runs to 14 residues. The chain's CDR3 is CASSQVQAAYEQYF. CDR3 DNA sequence: TGTGCCAGCAGCCAAGTACAGGCCGCCTACGAGCAGTACTTC.

Comment on this clonotype: This could be a read error, since a much larger clone is one nucleotide away. This chain connects TRBV7-9 to TRBJ2-3, with D unresolved. Germline V lookup: CDR1 SEHNR, CDR2 FQNEAQ (reference sequence). The CDR3 totals 13 residues. This chain's CDR3 is CANSSILTDTQYF. CDR3 in DNA: TGTGCCAACAGCTCGATTCTCACAGATACGCAGTATTTT. Combining the CDR3 with reference TRBV7-9 and TRBJ2-3 gives the whole variable domain DTGVSQNPRHKITKRGQNVTFRCDPISEHNRLYWYRQTLGQGPEFLTYFQNEAQLEKSRLLSDRFSAERPKGSFSTLEIQRTEQGDSAMYLCANSSILTDTQYFGPGTRLTVL.

V is TRBV6-1 and J is TRBJ2-7; 7 nucleotides agree with TRBD1. CDR1 is MNHNS, CDR2 SASEGT, per germline. This CDR3 spans 14 amino acids. V dropped 4 bases and J dropped 0; count of bases not matched to a gene: 3. CDR3 amino acids: CASSAQGNSYEQYF. The CDR3, as DNA: TGTGCCAGCAGTGCACAGGGGAACTCCTACGAGCAGTACTTC.

This clonotype was seen at least ten times. The genes are TRBV27 and TRBJ1-1; D unresolved. Germline CDR1 MNHEY, CDR2 SMNVEV (reference sequence). This CDR3 has 14 amino acids. The V gene lost 3 bases and the J gene lost 5 bases, with 13 bases spanning the gap. The CDR3 nucleotides are TGTGCCAGCAGTTTCGGCGGGCGCGGGACTGAAGCTTTCTTT. Translated: CASSFGGRGTEAFF.

This clonotype has a count of ten or more. This chain links TRBV28 with TRBJ2-3; D ambiguous. The germline gives CDR1 MDHEN, CDR2 SYDVKM. V was pared by 3 bases and J by 2 bases, with 6 bases between. The CDR3 contains 13 residues. CDR3 sequence: CASSFRYTDTQYF. CDR3 bases: TGTGCCAGCAGTTTCCGGTACACAGATACGCAGTATTTT.

The genes are TRBV19 and TRBJ2-3; 10 bases agree with TRBD2. Losses at the gene ends were 7 bases for V and 1 base for J; bases not matched to a gene: 5. CDR1 and CDR2 from the germline V gene are LNHDA and SQIVND (reference sequence). The CDR3 contains 15 residues. The CDR3: CASTLTSGGTDTQYF. The CDR3 DNA reads TGTGCCAGTACCCTAACTAGCGGGGGCACAGATACGCAGTATTTT.

This clonotype occurred a few times. This CDR3 is CASSPDGQGIYEQYF. CDR3 DNA: TGTGCCAGCAGCCCGGACGGACAGGGGATCTACGAGCAGTACTTC. The chain employs TRBV9 and TRBJ2-7; 9 positions agree with TRBD1. The CDR3 runs 15 residues. The V segment lost 4 bases and the J segment 3 bases; nucleotides outside the gene matches: 8. The germline V gene has CDR1 SGDLS and CDR2 YYNGEE.

The chain has TRBV20-1 and TRBJ2-7, with TRBD2 matching over 8 bases. Losses at the gene ends were 0 bases for V and 4 bases for J; bases not matched to a gene: 8. CDR1 is DFQATT and CDR2 is SNEGSKA in the germline V gene (reference sequence). CDR3 length equals 15 residues. Here the CDR3 reads CSARDLTSGSYEQYF. The CDR3 DNA sequence: TGCAGTGCTAGAGACCTAACTAGCGGTAGTTACGAGCAGTACTTC.

The rearrangement joins TRBV12-3 or TRBV12-4 to TRBJ1-4; the match to TRBD1 covers 7 bases. Trimming cost V 7 bases and J 8 bases; bases outside gene matches: 10. The CDR3 runs 14 residues. The CDR3 loop is CASTTGTVIEKLFF. The CDR3 DNA sequence: TGTGCCAGCACCACCGGGACAGTCATAGAAAAACTGTTTTTT.

The V and J genes are TRBV27 and TRBJ2-7; perhaps TRBD2 as D (6 bases). This CDR3 has 13 residues. V was trimmed by 3 bases and J by 3 bases, leaving 9 bases between them. Germline assignment: CDR1 MNHEY and CDR2 SMNVEV (reference sequence). For the CDR3, the DNA is TGTGCCAGCAGTTTGGGACTGTTCTACGAGCAGTACTTC. Translated: CASSLGLFYEQYF.